This T cell receptor (beta chain) was recorded in a study of cytomegalovirus exposure and HLA in healthy donors (dated by TCRdb to the late 2010s). Regarding the research as a whole: In an earlier analysis of 587 of the donors, approximately 260 Gb of sequence data and 95 million to 130 million unique TCR beta sequences from roughly 180 million T cells were reported. Roughly 300 gigabases of sequencing data and tens of millions of unique TCR sequences were included in an early release covering roughly 600 HLA-typed donors. The genetic ancestry cluster associated with self-reported Caucasian donors included around 76% of the roughly 410 genotyped donors. The study aimed to test whether cataloging public T cell receptors could reveal signatures of past pathogen exposure. The study profiled the T cell repertoires of some 610 subjects by immunosequencing and related them to cytomegalovirus serostatus. A separate validation cohort of roughly 120 different subjects was used in addition to the roughly 670-subject first cohort. To predict cytomegalovirus infection status, the study brought together high-throughput TCR immunosequencing, statistical association of individual TCRs with disease status, and machine learning. In a later analysis, previously published TCR beta repertoires from 600 to 850 donors were re-analyzed and high-resolution HLA genotyping was added so that TCR occurrence patterns could be studied. The later analysis used no new phenotypic data to find candidate immune exposures, relying instead on TCR beta sequences and their occurrence across donors. An earlier analysis of fewer than 700 of the donors applied high-throughput TCR beta sequencing to assess whether each TCR beta V gene segment acted as functional or pseudogenic. Donor age, sex, ethnicity and CMV serostatus were compiled together with the repertoire data. Genome-wide SNP genotypes for about 65% of the roughly 670 donors were used in a later genetic analysis, which treated that subset as a discovery cohort. All discovery cohort repertoires had been generated on a single sequencing platform. HLA typing included class I and class II loci at four-digit resolution. The number of typed donors differed by locus: 629-630 for A, B, C, DRB1 and DQB1; 522 for DQA1; 606 for DPA1; and some 430 for DPB1. Four or five DR-DQ haplotypes were handled as single units for association and clustering because linkage in the cohort was strong. Across 398 genotyped donors of the cohort, an average of roughly 250,000 unique TCR beta nucleotide sequences per donor were sequenced, and 15% to 20% of those sequences were non-productive. General findings and caveats noted by the study authors: In a later analysis, TCR association rates were found to vary across HLA loci, with the most associated TCRs seen for DRB1 alleles and the fewest for HLA-C alleles. While some public TCRs were present in many individuals, most TCR sequences turned up only very rarely across donors. A few of the identified cytomegalovirus-associated TCR beta chains were confirmed in vitro to be specific for cytomegalovirus antigens. For the cohort, immune exposure information was limited to CMV serostatus. The classifier was reported to diagnose cytomegalovirus status with high specificity and sensitivity in both the original and validation cohorts. In the study, 150 to 200 TCR beta chains were listed as associated with cytomegalovirus. The earlier analysis of around 600 of the donors excluded 15 to 20 rarely observed V segments, including chromosome 9 orphons, because counts were too low. It was suggested by the authors that the approach could potentially be generalized to other disease states and immunological phenotypes. A later analysis found that HLA-associated TCR beta chains were more clonally expanded and had lower generation probabilities than equally common non-associated chains. According to a later analysis, parvovirus B19, influenza, CMV and Epstein-Barr virus appeared linked to several top co-occurrence clusters. The sequencing pipeline was judged likely to have produced a cluster of highly shared sequence variants as a technical artifact. A later genetic analysis associated a missense DCLRE1C variant with V-gene and J-gene trimming of TCR beta chains, and an independent cohort replicated the association. In a later genetic analysis, fewer N-insertions in productive TCRs were reported among donors in an Asian-associated ancestry cluster than the approximately 670-donor mean. A later analysis found that most CMV-associated TCR beta chains appeared HLA-restricted, with HLA associations seemingly driven largely by CMV exposure. In this cohort, only TCR beta chains were sequenced, and detectable features were limited by the absence of alpha or paired-chain data. Some IMGT-functional V segments, including TRBV6-2 and TRBV6-3, could not be told apart with the 87-base-pair reads, so those segments were excluded. In an earlier analysis of several hundred of the donors, most TCR beta V segments were observed in productive rearrangements about 90% or about 30% of the time, broadly matching IMGT annotations. A later analysis associated 15,000 to 20,000 TCR beta sequences with specific HLA alleles at a false discovery rate of 0.05. Assigning TCR associations to individual alleles was difficult when HLA alleles, especially DR and DQ, strongly co-occurred. A further reported finding was that TCR beta sequences accurately predicted the HLA-A and HLA-B alleles for most subjects in the first cohort. Correlated functional status among segregating V segments might be attributable to linkage disequilibrium, but an unknown experimental factor could not be ruled out. Because HLA typing was missing for some donors at each locus, association tests included only the typed subset. The presence/absence analyses assumed that sequencing depth was roughly uniform across donors, and that assumption may not be true.

In total, 600 or so healthy bone marrow donors made up the cohort. Cohort members were all nominally healthy when sampled, although unrecorded immune exposures were likely present. The donor tested CMV seronegative and was one of the 352 seronegative cohort members. Every donor gave a peripheral blood sample, and the peripheral blood mononuclear cells from that sample were used for TCR beta sequencing. Genomic DNA was extracted from the blood cell samples with the Qiagen DNeasy Blood Extraction Kit. Receptors were amplified or captured by the immunoSEQ multiplex PCR assay. A mixture of 60 forward primers for TCR Vbeta segments and 13 reverse primers for TCR Jbeta segments was used in the multiplex PCR. Amplification of the CDR3 region of rearranged TCR beta genes was performed with a multiplex PCR assay on genomic DNA. The amplified TCR beta libraries were sequenced on the Illumina HiSeq System as 87-base-pair reads. The original methods were these. In a later analysis, approximately 74 million unique TCR beta chains were counted across the approximately 640 repertoires, and around 10 million of these chains were shared by at least two donors. A nearest-neighbor algorithm error-corrected the raw reads and collapsed the reads into unique sequences, merging closely related sequences to remove PCR and sequencing errors. CDR3 sequences were aligned to IMGT reference sequences to assign V, D and J gene segments. For a sequence to be retained, a match of at least six nucleotides to both a V gene segment and a J gene segment was required. Rearrangements were classified as productive when the CDR3 lacked stop codons and remained in frame with V and J, and all other rearrangements were classified as non-productive. CDR3 was defined according to IMGT convention as the region running from the second conserved V-encoded cysteine to the conserved J-encoded phenylalanine. The earlier analysis of roughly 590 of the donors excluded sequences that lacked an unambiguous match to a single V gene segment. In an earlier analysis of approximately 550 of the donors, V segments were called functional above 56.7% productive rearrangements and were called segregating when the between-donor standard deviation exceeded 5%. To diagnose cytomegalovirus status from the catalog of TCR beta chain sequences, a statistical classification framework was built. In a later analysis, V and J genes were assigned by comparing TCR nucleotide sequences against IMGT/GENE-DB human TR gene sequences. Using the TCRdist pipeline, a later analysis assigned CDR3 sequences along with most-parsimonious VDJ recombination scenarios. In a later analysis, every TCR beta chain was defined by the combination of its CDR3 amino acid sequence and its V-gene family, and reads without a unique V-gene family were dropped. A later analysis removed roughly 590 highly shared, low-generation-probability nucleotide sequences to deal with suspected cross-contamination and a sequencing artifact. In a later analysis, a clonal expansion index was calculated for each public chain from normalized within-repertoire ranks of inferred template counts. A later analysis computed generation probabilities with a VDJ recombination model fitted to out-of-frame rearrangements, and checked the results against IGoR. In a later analysis, TCR-TCR, TCR-HLA and TCR-CMV co-occurrence was scored with hypergeometric tests, and a repertoire-size bias correction was applied to TCR pairs. In a later analysis, false discovery rates were estimated by permuting HLA or CMV assignments 20 times. In a later analysis, co-occurring TCRs were grouped with DBSCAN, and TCRdist sequence similarity was added when clustering was performed within HLA-allele-positive subsets. Repertoires with fewer than 30,000 or more than 120,000 public chains were left out of co-occurrence clustering, as were several repertoires with anomalous nucleotide sharing. TCRdb provides this immuneACCESS table in a form limited to in-frame rearrangements. Some clones are lacking; in checked studies, under half of them reflect an unresolved V gene, and why the rest are absent is not known. V, J and clone size reflect that table, while D and trimming were determined from the DNA. The sample table records more than 60,000 clones; about three quarters of these occur just once. The ten largest clones take up roughly 3.5% of the sample.

On this clone itself: What antigen it recognizes has not been identified. Per-base quality was not reported, and no clone a single base away is much larger than it.

The germline V gene (reference sequence) specifies PRHDT as CDR1 and FYEKMQ as CDR2. The CDR3 runs 12 residues from the cysteine to the phenylalanine. Only the CDR3 part of the read is kept: 36 bases, read in frame from the first base. The germline ends are 12 bases apart after V is trimmed by 8 bases and J by 8 bases. The TCR comes from a man younger than 30 in good health and CMV-seronegative. The rearrangement joined TRBV13 to TRBJ2-2; a confident D gene designation cannot be given. The sequenced material came from PBMCs. The sequence in DNA is TGTGCCAGCGGGCAACAACGGGGGGAGCTGTTTTTT. Its protein is CASGQQRGELFF.